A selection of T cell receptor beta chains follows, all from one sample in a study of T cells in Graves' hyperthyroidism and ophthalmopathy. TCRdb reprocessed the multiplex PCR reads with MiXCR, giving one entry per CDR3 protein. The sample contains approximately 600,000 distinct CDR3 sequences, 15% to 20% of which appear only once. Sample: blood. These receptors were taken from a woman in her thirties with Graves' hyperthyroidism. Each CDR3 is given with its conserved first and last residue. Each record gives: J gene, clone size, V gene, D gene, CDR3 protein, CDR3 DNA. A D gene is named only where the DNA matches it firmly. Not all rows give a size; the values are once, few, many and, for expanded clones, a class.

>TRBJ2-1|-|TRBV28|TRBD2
CASRPGLAGVGQFF
TGTGCCAGCAGACCGGGACTAGCGGGAGTTGGGCAGTTCTTC
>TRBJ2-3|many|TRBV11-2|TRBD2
CASSLLAGGLGTQYF
TGTGCCAGCAGCTTACTAGCGGGAGGGCTAGGTACGCAGTATTTT
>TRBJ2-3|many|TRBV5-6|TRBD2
CASSSIAGASTDTQYF
TGTGCCAGCAGCTCCATAGCGGGGGCTAGCACAGATACGCAGTATTTT
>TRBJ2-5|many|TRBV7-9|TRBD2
CASSFLSGTQETQYF
TGTGCCAGCAGCTTTCTTAGCGGGACCCAAGAGACCCAGTACTTC
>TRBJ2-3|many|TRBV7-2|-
CASSPRGGFGNGDTQYF
TGTGCCAGCAGCCCCCGCGGAGGGTTCGGGAACGGAGATACGCAGTATTTT
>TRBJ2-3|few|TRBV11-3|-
CASSLGWREDHSDTQYF
TGTGCCAGCAGCTTAGGTTGGAGGGAAGACCACTCAGATACGCAGTATTTT
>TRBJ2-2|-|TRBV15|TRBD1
CATSRPGQGMNTGELFF
TGTGCCACCAGCAGACCCGGACAGGGAATGAACACCGGGGAGCTGTTTTTT
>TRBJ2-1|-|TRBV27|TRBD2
CASTSGLAGYGEQFF
TGTGCCAGCACTTCGGGACTAGCGGGTTACGGTGAGCAGTTCTTC
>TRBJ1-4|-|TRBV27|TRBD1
CASSPWTGFEKLFF
TGTGCCAGCAGTCCGTGGACAGGGTTTGAAAAACTGTTTTTT
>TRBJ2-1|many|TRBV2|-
CASGTVGIYNEQFF
TGTGCCAGCGGTACCGTGGGCATCTACAATGAGCAGTTCTTC
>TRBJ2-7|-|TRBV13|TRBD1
CAGSLLAGGEQYF
TGTGCCGGCAGCTTACTGGCAGGGGGCGAGCAGTACTTC
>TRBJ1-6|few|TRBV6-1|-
CASSEIGGEGNSPLHF
TGTGCCAGCAGTGAAATCGGGGGAGAGGGTAATTCACCCCTCCACTTT
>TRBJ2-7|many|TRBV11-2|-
CASSLGNGPYEQYF
TGTGCCAGCAGCTTGGGGAATGGCCCCTACGAGCAGTACTTC
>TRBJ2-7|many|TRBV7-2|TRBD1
CASSLTGQGNGEQYF
TGTGCCAGCAGCTTAACAGGACAGGGCAACGGCGAGCAGTACTTC
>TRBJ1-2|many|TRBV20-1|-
CSAREMRKDGYTF
TGCAGTGCTAGGGAGATGCGGAAGGATGGCTACACCTTC
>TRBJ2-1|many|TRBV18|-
CASSPSDGSYNEQFF
TGTGCCAGCTCACCCTCCGACGGGTCCTACAATGAGCAGTTCTTC
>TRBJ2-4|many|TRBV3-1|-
CASSSFSVRGNIQYF
TGTGCCAGCAGTTCATTCTCCGTACGTGGGAACATTCAGTACTTC
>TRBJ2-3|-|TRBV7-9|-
CASSLVVQDTQYF
TGTGCCAGCAGCTTAGTCGTGCAAGATACGCAGTATTTT
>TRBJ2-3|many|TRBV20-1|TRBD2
CSAQRAGERPDTQYF
TGCAGTGCTCAGCGGGCGGGAGAACGACCAGATACGCAGTATTTT
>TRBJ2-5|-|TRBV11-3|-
CASSLRALGAETQYF
TGTGCCAGCAGCTTACGCGCGCTGGGTGCAGAGACCCAGTACTTC